Sequencing of this TCR beta chain was carried out in a study of PD-1 blockade in mismatch repair-deficient tumors. The assay was immunoSEQ multiplex PCR, and TCRdb's table has in-frame clones only and misses some. The sample lists fewer than 60,000 clones; 70% to 85% were seen once. To note about this clone: A read error may account for a junction end that differs from germline.

A few pembrolizumab responders had their TCRs sequenced. The CDR3 runs to 11 residues. The chain has TRBV5-3 and TRBJ2-3, with D perhaps being TRBD1 or TRBD2 (5 bases each). TRBV5-3 falls under the ORF class, with uncertain function. This clonotype originated in an adult with mismatch repair-deficient cancer. The sample in question was PBMCs, obtained before pembrolizumab treatment. The CDR3 nucleotides read TGTGCCAGCAGCTGGGACGATACGCAGTATTTT. Translation gives CASSWDDTQYF.